Below, 16 T cell receptor beta chains from the same sample are listed, as sequenced in a study of cytotoxic CD8 clonotypes in ibrutinib-treated CLL. Assay: immunoSEQ multiplex PCR; the TCRdb copy retains only in-frame clones and omits some. Of some 98,000 clones listed, roughly 80% are singletons. The sample was PBMCs, taken after 12 months of ibrutinib treatment. These TCRs come from a human donor with chronic lymphocytic leukemia.

With regard to this clone: The sample holds other DNA sequences that translate to the same CDR3. The chain uses TRBV10-1 and TRBJ1-1; no firm D call. The CDR3 is 14 amino acids. Germline assignment: CDR1 WNHNN and CDR2 SYGVQD (reference sequence). V lost 3 bases, J lost 0 bases, and 8 bases lay in between. CDR3: CASSDGSMNTEAFF. CDR3 DNA sequence: TGCGCCAGCAGTGACGGCAGCATGAACACTGAAGCTTTCTTT.

The rearrangement uses TRBV7-3 and TRBJ2-1; D is ambiguous. Trimming shortened V by 1 base and J by 3 bases, and 13 bases separated the two germline ends. This CDR3 region has 16 residues. Germline V gene sequence: CDR1 SGHTA, CDR2 FQGTGA. The CDR3 protein is CASSLMGPGSYNEQFF. In DNA, the CDR3 is TGTGCCAGCAGCTTAATGGGCCCTGGAAGCTACAATGAGCAGTTCTTC.

This clone was counted a few times. The chain links TRBV10-3 to TRBJ1-1; D perhaps matches TRBD1 (5 bases). CDR1 is ENHRY, CDR2 SYGVKD, per germline. Deletions cut 10 bases from V and 3 bases from J, with 15 bases between. CDR3 length: 13 residues. The CDR3 DNA sequence: TGTGCCACTAGACAGAGCTGGGACACTGAAGCTTTCTTT. Amino acid sequence: CATRQSWDTEAFF.

The CDR3 DNA reads as TGTGCCAGCAGCTTCCGGCCTTGGTACAATGAGCAGTTCTTC. The encoded protein is CASSFRPWYNEQFF. This chain links TRBV7-2 with TRBJ2-1, with no clear D. This CDR3 is 14 amino acids long. V was trimmed by 3 bases and J by 4 bases, leaving 10 bases between them. The germline CDR1 and CDR2 sequences are SGHTA and FQGNSA.

The rearrangement uses TRBV19 and TRBJ2-7, with D perhaps TRBD1 (6 bases). The CDR3 is 17 amino acids. Germline CDR1 reads LNHDA; CDR2 reads SQIVND (reference sequence). V was shortened by 2 bases and J by 3 bases, with 20 bases between the two germline ends. This chain's CDR3 is CASSIRGFNSPFYEQYF. As DNA, the CDR3 is TGTGCCAGTAGTATAAGGGGGTTTAATTCCCCTTTCTACGAGCAGTACTTC.

The rearrangement uses TRBV6-6 and TRBJ2-3; 8 nucleotides line up with TRBD2. Trimming removed 0 bases from V and 1 base from J; junction bases left unmatched: 3. The CDR3 runs to 16 residues. Germline-derived CDR1 and CDR2 are MNHNY and SVGAGI (reference sequence). In nucleotides, the CDR3 is TGTGCCAGCAGTTACTCCGGAGCGGGGGGCACAGATACGCAGTATTTT. As protein: CASSYSGAGGTDTQYF.

This chain connects TRBV6-6 to TRBJ2-2, with TRBD2 identical over 8 bases. CDR3 length: 16 residues. V lost 6 bases and J lost 1; bases outside the gene matches: 7. Germline V lookup: CDR1 MNHNY, CDR2 SVGAGI (reference sequence). The CDR3, as DNA: TGTGCCAGCAGCCAAAGACTAGCGAGGAACACCGGGGAGCTGTTTTTT. It is translated as CASSQRLARNTGELFF.

V and J are TRBV6-1 and TRBJ1-4; weak D call: TRBD1 (6 bases). Trimming removed 6 bases at V and 8 bases at J, with 10 bases between. CDR3 size: 12 residues. Germline V gene data show CDR1 as MNHNS and CDR2 as SASEGT. CDR3 region: CASRDRREKLFF. The CDR3 DNA sequence: TGTGCCAGCAGGGACAGACGGGAAAAACTGTTTTTT.

The chain employs TRBV11-3 and TRBJ2-2; TRBD1 might be the D (6 bases). The CDR3 spans 16 residues. V was clipped by 0 bases and J by 6 bases, with 14 bases between them. Germline V gene lookup returns CDR1 SGHNT and CDR2 YENEEA. The CDR3 sequence: CASSLENSRGAGELFF. The CDR3 DNA reads TGTGCCAGCAGCTTAGAAAACAGCAGGGGTGCCGGGGAGCTGTTTTTT.

V is TRBV2 and J is TRBJ1-4; D is unresolved. The CDR3 consists of 14 residues. With 2 bases removed from V and 6 bases from J, the gap between germline ends came to 10 bases. Per the germline V gene, CDR1 is SNHLY and CDR2 is FYNNEI. CDR3 in DNA: TGTGCCAGCAGTGAACTCTTGGGATATGAAAAACTGTTTTTT. This gives the protein CASSELLGYEKLFF. Full variable domain (outside the CDR3, taken from reference TRBV2 and TRBJ1-4): EPEVTQTPSHQVTQMGQEVILRCVPISNHLYFYWYRQILGQKVEFLVSFYNNEISEKSEIFDDQFSVERPDGSNFTLKIRSTKLEDSAMYFCASSELLGYEKLFFGSGTQLSVL.

V usage is TRBV18 and J usage is TRBJ1-6; TRBD1 matches 8 bases. Germline assignment: CDR1 KGHSH and CDR2 LQKENI. The CDR3 spans 15 residues. The ends lost 4 bases at V and 9 bases at J; junction bases unmatched: 8. CDR3 amino acids: CASSHSTGELSPLHF. The CDR3 DNA follows: TGTGCCAGCTCACACTCGACAGGGGAGCTTTCACCCCTCCACTTT.

The rearrangement joins TRBV27 to TRBJ2-6; 8 bases agree with TRBD1. The junction had 9 bases not matched to a gene; V was cut back by 5 bases and J by 0 bases. The germline gives CDR1 MNHEY, CDR2 SMNVEV (reference sequence). The CDR3 spans 18 residues. CDR3 nucleotide sequence: TGTGCCAGCAGTCTCAGGGGGCTCCCAGCCTCTGGGGCCAACGTCCTGACTTTC. It translates to CASSLRGLPASGANVLTF.

The chain uses TRBV19 and TRBJ1-1; 7 bases fit TRBD1. CDR1 is LNHDA and CDR2 is SQIVND in the germline V gene (reference sequence). The CDR3 has 12 residues. V was pared by 9 bases and J by 11 bases, with 12 bases of the junction left unmatched. In DNA, the CDR3 is TGTGCCAGACCTTTGACAGGGTCGGACGCTTTCTTT. Protein: CARPLTGSDAFF.

The chain is built from TRBV5-1 and TRBJ1-2; D remains unclear. The germline V gene has CDR1 SGHRS and CDR2 YFSETQ. Trimming took off 1 base at V and 4 bases at J, with 20 bases between the two ends. The CDR3 extends over 17 amino acids. The CDR3 sequence is CASSLLSADQERYGYTF. CDR3 bases: TGCGCCAGCAGCTTGTTGTCGGCGGACCAAGAACGCTATGGCTACACCTTC.

V gene TRBV12-2 combines with J gene TRBJ2-3; the D segment call TRBD1 is taken from the table without a DNA check. TRBV12-2 is a documented pseudogene. The CDR3 runs to 16 residues. This CDR3 reads CASRPDRGHLEDTQYF. As DNA, the CDR3 is TGTGCAAGTCGCCCGGACAGGGGGCATCTCGAAGATACGCAGTATTTT.

The chain employs TRBV7-6 and TRBJ1-2; maybe TRBD1 (5 bases). Trimming shortened V by 5 bases and J by 6 bases, and 13 bases separated the two germline ends. The CDR3 contains 13 residues. Germline CDR1 is SGHVS and CDR2 is FNYEAQ. The CDR3 region is CASSRSGTHGYTF. The CDR3 nucleotides are TGTGCCAGCAGCCGTTCCGGGACCCATGGCTACACCTTC.